One sample yielded the 21 T cell receptor beta chains listed below, sequenced in a study of cytomegalovirus exposure and HLA in healthy donors. 60 Vbeta and 13 Jbeta primers were used in PCR. The data were produced by immunoSEQ multiplex PCR, yet TCRdb's version contains in-frame clones alone and is incomplete. The repertoire table contains 100,000 to 150,000 clones. The sample comprised PBMCs. These receptors all come from a woman aged 40 to 50 in good health and CMV-seropositive.

The V gene is TRBV30, the J gene TRBJ1-2; the D is unclear. Germline CDR1 is GTSNPN and CDR2 is SVGIG (reference sequence). The CDR3 totals 12 residues. Trimming removed 2 bases from V and 7 bases from J, with 11 bases in between. The CDR3 loop reads CAWSWASGGYTF. The CDR3 DNA reads TGTGCCTGGAGTTGGGCTTCTGGTGGCTACACCTTC.

J is TRBJ1-4 and V is TRBV21-1; TRBD1 is taken as the D call from the table, unchecked against the DNA. TRBV21-1 is recorded as a pseudogene. The CDR3 runs to 14 residues. The CDR3 nucleotides are TGTGCCAGACCTCCCGGGACAGGGAATGAAAAACTGTTTTTT. Protein: CARPPGTGNEKLFF.

The chain has TRBV19 and TRBJ2-4; D ambiguous. Germline values: CDR1 LNHDA, CDR2 SQIVND (reference sequence). The CDR3 covers 16 residues. Trimming left V 0 bases short and J 1 base short, with 10 bases between. The CDR3 DNA is TGTGCCAGTAGTATAGAAACCCACGGGGCCAAAAACATTCAGTACTTC. The encoded protein is CASSIETHGAKNIQYF. Using reference TRBV19 and TRBJ2-4 for the parts outside the CDR3, the full variable domain is DGGITQSPKYLFRKEGQNVTLSCEQNLNHDAMYWYRQDPGQGLRLIYYSQIVNDFQKGDIAEGYSVSREKKESFPLTVTSAQKNPTAFYLCASSIETHGAKNIQYFGAGTRLSVL.

The rearrangement joins TRBV18 to TRBJ2-3; the match to TRBD1 covers 8 bases. Trimming at V came to 3 bases and at J to 0 bases, leaving 5 bases not matched to a gene. The CDR3 spans 16 residues. The germline CDR1 and CDR2 sequences are KGHSH and LQKENI. The CDR3 DNA reads as TGTGCCAGCTCACCGTTCCGACAGGGGAGCACAGATACGCAGTATTTT. This sequence encodes CASSPFRQGSTDTQYF.

The chain combines TRBV11-2 with TRBJ2-1; 10 bases map to TRBD2. The CDR3 contains 19 residues. J was trimmed by 0 bases and V by 1 base; bases with no gene match: 9. Germline lookup yields CDR1 SGHAT and CDR2 FQNNGV. The CDR3 is CASSLGVSGRPGSYNEQFF. CDR3 nucleotide sequence: TGTGCCAGCAGCTTAGGGGTTAGCGGGAGGCCTGGCTCCTACAATGAGCAGTTCTTC.

The V gene is TRBV5-1, the J gene TRBJ2-7; D gene unclear. This CDR3 is 15 amino acids long. The V gene lost 3 bases and the J gene lost 2 bases, with 15 bases spanning the gap. CDR1 is SGHRS, CDR2 YFSETQ, per germline. CDR3 sequence reads: CASSSVSVAPYEQYF. CDR3 DNA: TGCGCCAGCAGCTCTGTCTCCGTGGCCCCCTACGAGCAGTACTTC.

The chain couples TRBV10-1 to TRBJ2-1, with 8 bases identical to TRBD2. V lost 2 bases and J lost 7; bases outside the gene matches: 7. CDR1 WNHNN and CDR2 SYGVQD come from the germline V gene (reference sequence). The length of the CDR3 is 15 residues. The CDR3 sequence is CASSENSGMTNEQFF. The CDR3 DNA follows: TGCGCCAGCAGTGAGAATAGCGGGATGACAAATGAGCAGTTCTTC.

The chain carries TRBV19 and TRBJ2-1; TRBD1 aligns across 8 bases. This CDR3 comprises 15 residues. Germline-derived CDR1 and CDR2 are LNHDA and SQIVND (reference sequence). V shed 8 bases and J 1 base; nucleotides not matched to a gene: 7. CDR3 residues: CASSTGGESYNEQFF. For the CDR3, the DNA is TGTGCCAGTTCAACAGGGGGAGAGTCCTACAATGAGCAGTTCTTC.

The rearrangement links TRBV4-1 to TRBJ2-3; TRBD2 agrees at 8 bases. V lost 4 bases, J lost 0 bases, and 12 bases stayed unmatched. The CDR3 extends over 18 amino acids. The germline gives CDR1 MGHRA, CDR2 YSYEKL. Here the CDR3 DNA reads TGCGCCAGCAGCCCCCAGGGCGGGAGGATAAGGAGCACAGATACGCAGTATTTT. Protein: CASSPQGGRIRSTDTQYF.

This rearrangement joins TRBV2 to TRBJ2-1; D gene unclear. The CDR3 loop spans 16 amino acids. The germline V gene has CDR1 SNHLY and CDR2 FYNNEI. Trimming pared 0 bases from V and 2 bases from J, leaving 11 bases between. CDR3 residues: CASSEAILAAYNEQFF. In DNA form, the CDR3 reads TGTGCCAGCAGTGAAGCTATTTTGGCCGCCTACAATGAGCAGTTCTTC.

The chain couples TRBV10-3 to TRBJ1-4; weak D call: TRBD1 (6 bases). The V end lost 11 bases, the J end lost 6 bases, and 19 bases lay between the germline ends. Germline V gene sequence: CDR1 ENHRY, CDR2 SYGVKD. The CDR3 sequence is 14 residues long. Here the CDR3 reads CAVRALGTHEKLFF. CDR3 nucleotide sequence: TGTGCCGTCCGGGCCTTAGGGACACATGAAAAACTGTTTTTT.

The rearrangement uses TRBV5-4 and TRBJ1-1; tentatively, D is TRBD1 (6 bases). V was cut by 0 bases and J by 5 bases, with 11 bases left in between. This CDR3 comprises 14 residues. Germline CDR1 and CDR2: SGHNT and YYREEE (reference sequence). In DNA form, the CDR3 reads TGTGCCAGCAGCTTGGCGGGGGGGCCAACTGAAGCTTTCTTT. This gives the protein CASSLAGGPTEAFF. Together with reference TRBV5-4 and TRBJ1-1, the CDR3 gives the full variable domain: ETGVTQSPTHLIKTRGQQVTLRCSSQSGHNTVSWYQQALGQGPQFIFQYYREEENGRGNFPPRFSGLQFPNYSSELNVNALELDDSALYLCASSLAGGPTEAFFGQGTRLTVV.

The V call is TRBV2, the J call TRBJ1-4, with TRBD1 matching 9 bases. CDR3 length equals 14 residues. Germline CDR1 SNHLY, CDR2 FYNNEI. The J segment lost 2 bases and the V segment lost 6 bases, leaving 1 base of the junction unmatched. The DNA for the CDR3 is TGTGCCAGCAGAGGACAGGGGACTAATGAAAAACTGTTTTTT. Translated: CASRGQGTNEKLFF.

V usage is TRBV15 and J usage is TRBJ2-6; D gene ambiguous. CDR1 is LNHNV and CDR2 is YYDKDF in the germline V gene (reference sequence). The CDR3 runs to 15 residues. V was cut by 1 base and J by 0 bases, with 4 bases left in between. Written as DNA, the CDR3 is TGTGCCACCAGCAGAGCCAGCTCTGGGGCCAACGTCCTGACTTTC. This encodes CATSRASSGANVLTF.

The genes are TRBV30 and TRBJ1-3; a possible D gene is TRBD1 (5 bases). Germline CDR1 is GTSNPN and CDR2 is SVGIG (reference sequence). The CDR3 has 12 amino acids. V was trimmed by 4 bases and J by 7 bases, leaving 11 bases between them. For the CDR3, the DNA is TGTGCCTGGACCAGACAGTGGAACACCATATATTTT. It specifies CAWTRQWNTIYF. Using reference TRBV30 and TRBJ1-3 for the parts outside the CDR3, the full variable domain is SQTIHQWPATLVQPVGSPLSLECTVEGTSNPNLYWYRQAAGRGLQLLFYSVGIGQISSEVPQNLSASRPQDRQFILSSKKLLLSDSGFYLCAWTRQWNTIYFGEGSWLTVV.

J is TRBJ2-7 and V is TRBV18; possibly TRBD1 for D (6 bases). V gave up 2 bases and J gave up 7 bases, with 15 bases separating them. Germline CDR1 is KGHSH and CDR2 is LQKENI. The CDR3 loop spans 14 amino acids. In DNA form, the CDR3 reads TGTGCCAGCTCACCAGACTTCGGACAGCGGGAGCAGTACTTC. This gives the protein CASSPDFGQREQYF.

The genes are TRBV13 and TRBJ2-1; 11 bases agree with TRBD2. The CDR3 covers 20 residues. Germline values: CDR1 PRHDT, CDR2 FYEKMQ (reference sequence). V lost 4 bases and J lost 10; bases outside the gene matches: 24. As DNA, the CDR3 is TGTGCCAGCAGCTCAGCCACCGGGACTAGCGGTACTATTAGGGGACCCGAGCAGTTCTTC. It codes for CASSSATGTSGTIRGPEQFF.

The chain carries TRBV6-5 and TRBJ2-5; 7 bases agree with TRBD1. Germline CDR1 and CDR2: MNHEY and SVGAGI. Trimming took 6 bases from V and 4 from J; bases not matched to a gene: 5. The CDR3 spans 13 residues. Written as DNA, the CDR3 is TGTGCCAGCAGCTACAGGGGAATAGAGACCCAGTACTTC. Protein product: CASSYRGIETQYF.

The chain joins TRBV7-2 to TRBJ2-3, with 8 bases aligning to TRBD2. Germline loops: CDR1 SGHTA, CDR2 FQGNSA. The V and J ends lost 3 bases and 0 bases, in that order; junction bases with no gene match: 2. CDR3 length: 15 residues. The CDR3 region has the DNA TGTGCCAGCAGCTTGGCTAGCGGGAGCACAGATACGCAGTATTTT. Residues: CASSLASGSTDTQYF.

The chain carries TRBV10-3 and TRBJ1-4, with 8 bases fitting TRBD1. Germline V gene lookup returns CDR1 ENHRY and CDR2 SYGVKD. After removal of 11 bases from V and 7 bases from J, the junction contained 9 bases not matched to a gene. There are 13 residues in the CDR3. In DNA form, the CDR3 reads TGTGCCGTGACGACAGGGGCGGGTGAAAAACTGTTTTTT. Translated: CAVTTGAGEKLFF.

The chain joins TRBV7-9 to TRBJ2-7; TRBD2 might be the D (6 bases). The length of the CDR3 is 14 residues. The V and J ends lost 5 bases and 1 base respectively, with 12 bases between them. Germline V gene lookup returns CDR1 SEHNR and CDR2 FQNEAQ (reference sequence). CDR3 bases: TGTGCCAGCAGCGCGGGACTTCCATCCTACGAGCAGTACTTC. It is translated as CASSAGLPSYEQYF.